The clone carrying this T cell receptor (beta chain) was observed many times. The antigen is unknown. The read stops 3 residues short of the end of the CDR3; the missing end is completed from the germline J gene. Per germline, CDR1 SGHAT and CDR2 FQNNGV. There are 14 residues in the CDR3. V shed 4 bases and J shed 4 bases, with 13 bases lying between them. This sample is part of a study of T cell clonality in common variable immunodeficiency. Notes on the study in general: Repertoire-complication correlations in CVID were limited by patient heterogeneity. In common variable immunodeficiency, TCR beta chains reportedly carried fewer deletions and N-nucleotide insertions.

Equal genomic DNA amounts from CVID and control samples were sequenced. Only in-frame clones appear in the TCRdb table, and some are missing; sequencing was by immunoSEQ multiplex PCR. Observed in the sample are 52,000 or so clones, none of them singletons. The clonotype comes from a person aged 18-70 years in good health. Source material: peripheral blood mononuclear cells. The chain employs TRBV11-2 and TRBJ1-2; the D is unclear. CDR3 DNA (partial): TGTGCCAGCAGCTCAACACAGCTAATCTATGGC. Protein product: CASSSTQLIYG. The full CDR3 reads CASSSTQLIYGYTF.